Each of the 2 T cell receptor beta chains below was sequenced from the same sample in a study of blood T cell repertoires in COVID-19. The method was immunoSEQ multiplex PCR; TCRdb's version includes in-frame clones alone and lacks a portion of them. The sample includes a few hundred thousand clones, approximately 86% of them seen just once. Specimen: peripheral blood. These receptors were collected from a man aged 18 to 30 with active or convalescent COVID-19.

This clone was counted a single time. This rearrangement joins TRBV7-2 to TRBJ2-3; 9 positions agree with TRBD2. Germline lookup yields CDR1 SGHTA and CDR2 FQGNSA. The J segment lost 0 bases and the V segment lost 1 base, leaving 8 bases of the junction unmatched. The CDR3 has 18 residues. CDR3: CASSLVWASGVSTDTQYF. The CDR3 nucleotides are TGTGCCAGCAGCTTAGTTTGGGCTAGCGGGGTTAGCACAGATACGCAGTATTTT.

This chain links TRBV18 with TRBJ1-2; the D gene is possibly TRBD1 (5 bases). Trimming shortened V by 1 base and J by 7 bases, and 10 bases separated the two germline ends. CDR3 length equals 13 residues. CDR1 KGHSH and CDR2 LQKENI come from the germline V gene. CDR3 nucleotide sequence: TGTGCCAGCTCACCACTCGGGGGGTCTGGCTACACCTTC. Its protein product is CASSPLGGSGYTF.